The 18 T cell receptor beta chains below come from one sample, sequenced in a study of blood T cell repertoires in COVID-19. The method was immunoSEQ multiplex PCR; TCRdb's version includes in-frame clones alone and lacks a portion of them. The repertoire holds around 170,000 clones, with about 81% as singletons. Material: peripheral blood. The receptors here all came from a woman older than 75 with COVID-19, enrolled during active disease.

Here the CDR3 reads CASSLHSTGELFF. Here the CDR3 DNA reads TGTGCCAGCAGCTTACACAGTACCGGGGAGCTGTTTTTT. The rearrangement uses TRBV7-2 and TRBJ2-2, with unresolved D. The germline CDR1 and CDR2 sequences are SGHTA and FQGNSA. CDR3 length: 13 amino acids. The V end lost 2 bases, the J end lost 5 bases, and 6 bases lay between the germline ends.

The chain joins TRBV18 to TRBJ2-5; 11 nucleotides agree with TRBD1. The CDR3 sequence is 16 residues long. The V gene end was trimmed by 3 bases and the J gene end by 5 bases; junction bases not matched to a gene: 8. The germline V gene has CDR1 KGHSH and CDR2 LQKENI. CDR3 protein: CASSPTSDRGHETQYF. The CDR3 DNA sequence: TGTGCCAGCTCACCTACTTCGGACAGGGGGCACGAGACCCAGTACTTC.

The V and J genes are TRBV7-9 and TRBJ1-2; TRBD1 aligns across 9 bases. Germline V CDR1 and CDR2: SEHNR, FQNEAQ (reference sequence). The length of the CDR3 is 12 residues. Germline trimming cut 5 bases from V and 13 bases from J; bases unmatched to any gene: 8. The CDR3 nucleotides read TGTGCCAGCAGCGGGACAGGGCCAAAAGTCACCTTC. Residues: CASSGTGPKVTF.

Written as DNA, the CDR3 is TGTGCCAGCAGCTTAGATAGCGGGGGGGCGAATGAGCAGTTCTTC. This gives the protein CASSLDSGGANEQFF. The V and J genes are TRBV13 and TRBJ2-1, with 11 bases fitting TRBD2. Germline V gives CDR1 PRHDT, CDR2 FYEKMQ (reference sequence). The CDR3 length is 15 residues. Germline trimming cut 1 base from V and 7 bases from J; bases unmatched to any gene: 3.

The V call is TRBV20-1, the J call TRBJ2-4; D is possibly TRBD2 (5 bases). Germline V lookup: CDR1 DFQATT, CDR2 SNEGSKA (reference sequence). CDR3 length: 11 residues. V gave up 0 bases and J gave up 9 bases, with 6 bases separating them. The CDR3 DNA reads as TGCAGTGCTAGAGAGGGGAGCATTCAGTACTTC. Residues: CSAREGSIQYF.

The gene calls are TRBV29-1 and TRBJ2-7; possible D gene TRBD1, 5 bases. The V gene lost 4 bases and the J gene lost 1 base, with 8 bases spanning the gap. Germline V gives CDR1 SQVTM, CDR2 ANQGSEA. The CDR3 length is 12 residues. The CDR3 DNA reads TGCAGCGTTGCGACAGTTTCCTACGAGCAGTACTTC. Translating gives CSVATVSYEQYF.

The V and J genes are TRBV13 and TRBJ2-7; 13 bases line up with TRBD2. J gave up 12 bases and V 3 bases, and 5 bases lay outside the gene matches. Germline values: CDR1 PRHDT, CDR2 FYEKMQ (reference sequence). The CDR3 sequence is 13 residues long. The CDR3 nucleotides read TGTGCCAGCAGCTTTCAAGGGACTAGCGGGATGTACTTC. It translates to CASSFQGTSGMYF.

The genes are TRBV7-7 and TRBJ2-1; TRBD1 matches at 8 bases. CDR3 size: 13 residues. The J segment lost 6 bases and the V segment lost 5 bases, leaving 3 bases of the junction unmatched. The germline gives CDR1 SSHAT, CDR2 FNYEAQ (reference sequence). The CDR3 DNA reads as TGTGCCAGCAGCCGCGGGACAGGCAATGAGCAGTTCTTC. Translation gives CASSRGTGNEQFF.

The chain joins TRBV7-2 to TRBJ2-1; 7 bases fit TRBD2. The CDR3 covers 16 residues. J gave up 0 bases and V 6 bases, and 8 bases lay outside the gene matches. The germline gives CDR1 SGHTA, CDR2 FQGNSA. The CDR3 here is CASSRKAGSSYNEQFF. CDR3 bases: TGTGCCAGCAGTCGAAAAGCGGGAAGCTCCTACAATGAGCAGTTCTTC.

V usage is TRBV7-2 and J usage is TRBJ2-5; a weak D match, TRBD2 (6 bases). The germline gives CDR1 SGHTA, CDR2 FQGNSA. This CDR3 is 17 amino acids long. The V end was cut by 2 bases, the J end by 4 bases, with 20 bases between. Here the CDR3 DNA reads TGTGCCAGCAGCTTAAAGATGTATTGGGGGAGGTCAGAGACCCAGTACTTC. It specifies CASSLKMYWGRSETQYF.

The V and J genes are TRBV18 and TRBJ1-5, with 9 bases lining up with TRBD1. Trimming cost V 2 bases and J 5 bases; bases outside gene matches: 4. CDR1 and CDR2 from the germline V gene are KGHSH and LQKENI. CDR3 size: 15 residues. CDR3 coding DNA: TGTGCCAGCTCACCAGGTACAGGGGGCGATCAGCCCCAGCATTTT. Its translation: CASSPGTGGDQPQHF.

CDR3 loop: CASRRLTGTTNEKLFF. The DNA of the CDR3 is TGTGCCAGCAGACGATTGACAGGAACAACTAATGAAAAACTGTTTTTT. This chain links TRBV6-6 with TRBJ1-4; D perhaps matches TRBD1 (6 bases). Trimming removed 6 bases from V and 0 bases from J, with 14 bases in between. Germline loops: CDR1 MNHNY, CDR2 SVGAGI (reference sequence). The CDR3 is 16 amino acids.

The chain is built from TRBV28 and TRBJ2-7; D not resolved. The CDR3 is 12 amino acids. Germline CDR1 is MDHEN and CDR2 is SYDVKM. V shed 3 bases and J shed 4 bases, with 7 bases lying between them. The CDR3 spells CASSFSTYEQYF. The CDR3 DNA sequence: TGTGCCAGCAGTTTCAGTACATACGAGCAGTACTTC.

The chain couples TRBV5-1 to TRBJ2-1; the D is unclear. The germline V and J ends were trimmed by 3 bases and 8 bases, with 12 bases remaining between them. Germline values: CDR1 SGHRS, CDR2 YFSETQ. This CDR3 is 13 amino acids long. The CDR3 here is CASSSLSIHEQFF. In DNA, the CDR3 is TGCGCCAGCAGCTCCCTATCCATCCATGAGCAGTTCTTC.

The chain recombines TRBV30 with TRBJ2-3; D might be TRBD1 (6 bases). This CDR3 contains 14 residues. Per germline, CDR1 GTSNPN and CDR2 SVGIG (reference sequence). The germline V and J ends were trimmed by 7 bases and 2 bases, with 16 bases remaining between them. DNA of the CDR3: TGTGCCTTCAACAGGGACCGCATCACAGATACGCAGTATTTT. It translates to CAFNRDRITDTQYF.

This clone was counted between two and nine times. V is TRBV2 and J is TRBJ2-1; the match to TRBD2 covers 8 bases. The J segment lost 8 bases and the V segment lost 4 bases, leaving 7 bases of the junction unmatched. Germline CDR1 SNHLY, CDR2 FYNNEI. The CDR3 extends over 14 amino acids. CDR3 loop: CASSVSGSSDEQFF. The CDR3 DNA is TGTGCCAGCAGTGTGAGCGGGAGTTCCGATGAGCAGTTCTTC.

V is TRBV5-1 and J is TRBJ2-2; the D is unclear. Germline-derived CDR1 and CDR2 are SGHRS and YFSETQ. The CDR3 contains 14 residues. V was trimmed by 0 bases and J by 6 bases, leaving 9 bases between them. The CDR3 DNA is TGCGCCAGCAGCTTGGTTAGGAGTGCCGGGGAGCTGTTTTTT. Encoded protein: CASSLVRSAGELFF.

CDR3 sequence reads: CASSVSPGSANTGELFF. CDR3 coding DNA: TGTGCCAGCAGCGTAAGTCCCGGGTCAGCGAACACCGGGGAGCTGTTTTTT. The V and J genes are TRBV7-3 and TRBJ2-2; D call uncertain. This CDR3 is 17 amino acids long. V lost 5 bases and J 0 bases, leaving 16 bases between the germline ends. Germline CDR1 reads SGHTA; CDR2 reads FQGTGA.